This T cell receptor (beta chain) comes out of a study of T cells in localized non-small cell lung cancer. Study-level points and caveats: Because researchers sequenced only one region of the tumor, heterogeneity is still possible.

The table lists this clone with a few counts. Its antigen remains unknown. The CDR3 extends over 15 amino acids. CDR1 LNHDA and CDR2 SQIVND come from the germline V gene (reference sequence). V lost 4 bases and J 5 bases, leaving 15 bases between the germline ends. Method: immunoSEQ multiplex PCR; TCRdb's copy keeps in-frame clones and lacks some. The table lists just under 2,000 clones, about 18% of them singletons. This sequence joins TRBV19 and TRBJ2-1; D remains unclear. The TCR comes from a man aged 40 to 75 with stage I lung adenocarcinoma. Sample: lung tumor tissue, taken before any cancer treatment. CDR3: CASSTVGPTDNEQFF. The CDR3 DNA follows: TGTGCCAGTAGTACCGTCGGGCCCACGGACAATGAGCAGTTCTTC.